The clone carrying this TCR beta chain was seen many times. The antigen remains undetermined. Germline CDR1 reads MDHEN; CDR2 reads SYDVKM. This CDR3 has 12 residues. V lost 3 bases to trimming and J lost 7 bases, with 9 bases between them. The data were obtained in a study of T-cell reconstitution after alpha-beta-depleted transplantation in children. Study observations and caveats: Several hundred rapidly expanded clones from non-depleted graft cells reportedly supplied alpha-beta T cells about two months post-transplant. In some patients, recipient T cells and intrathymic progenitors surviving conditioning explained high day-60 diversity.

Researchers prepared the TCRbeta library using unique molecular identifiers, the study reports. A single record per CDR3 protein comes from TCRdb applying MiXCR to the PCR reads. In the table there are nearly 250,000 distinct CDR3 sequences, 7.5% to 9.5% of which are singletons. The chain recombines TRBV28 with TRBJ1-2; no clear D gene. The TCR comes from a male patient younger than 18 who had a stem cell transplant for acute lymphoblastic leukemia, so the T cells may come from the graft donor. The sequenced sample was PBMCs, mostly from graft donor cells, obtained 180 days after TCRalphabeta/CD19-depleted stem cell transplant. CDR3 nucleotide sequence: TGTGCCAGCAGTTTTTTATGGCGTGGCTACACCTTC. This gives the protein CASSFLWRGYTF.